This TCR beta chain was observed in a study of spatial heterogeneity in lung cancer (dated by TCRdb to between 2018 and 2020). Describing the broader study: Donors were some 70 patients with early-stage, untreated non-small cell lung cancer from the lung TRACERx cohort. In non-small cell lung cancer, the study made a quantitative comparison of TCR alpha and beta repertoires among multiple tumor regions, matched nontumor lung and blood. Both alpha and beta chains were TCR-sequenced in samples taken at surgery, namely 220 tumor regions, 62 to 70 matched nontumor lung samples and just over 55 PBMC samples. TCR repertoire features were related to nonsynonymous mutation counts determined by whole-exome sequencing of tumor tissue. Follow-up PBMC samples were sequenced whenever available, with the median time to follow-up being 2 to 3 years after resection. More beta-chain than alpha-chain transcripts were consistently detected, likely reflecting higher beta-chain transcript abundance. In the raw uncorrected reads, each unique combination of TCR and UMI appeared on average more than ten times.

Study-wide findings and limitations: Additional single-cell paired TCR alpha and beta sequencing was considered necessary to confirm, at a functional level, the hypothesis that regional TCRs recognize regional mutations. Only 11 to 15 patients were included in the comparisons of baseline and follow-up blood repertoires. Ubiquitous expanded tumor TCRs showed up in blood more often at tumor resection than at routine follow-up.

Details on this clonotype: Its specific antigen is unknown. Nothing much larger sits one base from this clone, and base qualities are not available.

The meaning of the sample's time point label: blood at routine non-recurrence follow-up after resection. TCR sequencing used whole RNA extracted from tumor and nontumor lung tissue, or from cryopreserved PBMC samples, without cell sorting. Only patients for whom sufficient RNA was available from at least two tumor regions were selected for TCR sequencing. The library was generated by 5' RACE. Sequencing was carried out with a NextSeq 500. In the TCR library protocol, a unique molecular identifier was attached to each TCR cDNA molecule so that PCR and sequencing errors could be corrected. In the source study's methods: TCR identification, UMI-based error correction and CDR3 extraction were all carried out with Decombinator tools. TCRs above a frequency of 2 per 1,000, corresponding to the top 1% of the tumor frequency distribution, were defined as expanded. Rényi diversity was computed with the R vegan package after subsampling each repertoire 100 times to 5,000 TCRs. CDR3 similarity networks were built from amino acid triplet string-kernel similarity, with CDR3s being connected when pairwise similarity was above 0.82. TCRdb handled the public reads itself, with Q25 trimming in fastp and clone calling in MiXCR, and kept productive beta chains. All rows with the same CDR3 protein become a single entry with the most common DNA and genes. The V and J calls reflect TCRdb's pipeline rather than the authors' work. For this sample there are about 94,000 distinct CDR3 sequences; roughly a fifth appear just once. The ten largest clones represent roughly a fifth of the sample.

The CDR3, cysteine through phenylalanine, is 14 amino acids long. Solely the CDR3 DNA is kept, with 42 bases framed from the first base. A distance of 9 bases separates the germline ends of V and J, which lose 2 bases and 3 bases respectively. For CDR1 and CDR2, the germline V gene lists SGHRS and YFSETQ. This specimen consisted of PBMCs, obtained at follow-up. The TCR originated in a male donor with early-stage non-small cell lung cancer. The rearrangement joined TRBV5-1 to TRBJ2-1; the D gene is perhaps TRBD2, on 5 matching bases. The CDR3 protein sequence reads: CASSLQADYNEQFF. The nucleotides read TGCGCCAGCAGCTTACAAGCGGACTACAATGAGCAGTTCTTC.